This T cell receptor (beta chain) was identified in a study of blood T cell repertoires in COVID-19. Seattle participants joined during active infection and were tracked over time. The CDR3 sequence is 13 residues long. V shed 5 bases and J shed 4 bases, with 10 bases lying between them. CDR1 is WNHNN, CDR2 SYGVQD, per germline (reference sequence). The data were produced by immunoSEQ multiplex PCR, yet TCRdb's version contains in-frame clones alone and is incomplete. This sample has roughly 110,000 clones, with around 78% found just once. The source of this sequence is a man older than 75 with COVID-19, enrolled during active disease. The genes are TRBV10-1 and TRBJ2-3, with D possibly matching TRBD2 (6 bases). Sequenced material: peripheral blood. CDR3 bases: TGCGCCAGCAGTAGCGGAGGGGCAGATACGCAGTATTTT. It is translated as CASSSGGADTQYF.